This T cell receptor (beta chain) was found in a study of T cells in Graves' hyperthyroidism and ophthalmopathy. For the study at large: Peripheral blood specimens were obtained at initial diagnosis, prior to any treatment.

Newly diagnosed hyperthyroidism, duration under 2 months, in patients aged 18 to 65. The CDR3 totals 12 residues. From germline, CDR1 is MNHEY and CDR2 SVGAGI. Trimming removed 7 bases at V and 4 bases at J, with 10 bases between. Amplified TCR beta CDR3 regions derived from RNA transcripts. When the TCR CDR3 underwent first-round RT-PCR, the HTBI primer set was used. MiXCR, applied by TCRdb to the multiplex PCR reads, yields one record per CDR3 protein. The sample yields around 760,000 distinct CDR3 sequences, approximately 40% seen once. Sequencing was carried out using blood. This receptor was taken from a woman aged 35 to 49 with Graves' hyperthyroidism. The gene calls are TRBV6-5 and TRBJ2-5; D could derive from TRBD1 or TRBD2 (5 bases each). The chain's CDR3 is CASKGAGETQYF. CDR3 nucleotide sequence: TGTGCCAGCAAAGGGGCGGGAGAGACCCAGTACTTC.